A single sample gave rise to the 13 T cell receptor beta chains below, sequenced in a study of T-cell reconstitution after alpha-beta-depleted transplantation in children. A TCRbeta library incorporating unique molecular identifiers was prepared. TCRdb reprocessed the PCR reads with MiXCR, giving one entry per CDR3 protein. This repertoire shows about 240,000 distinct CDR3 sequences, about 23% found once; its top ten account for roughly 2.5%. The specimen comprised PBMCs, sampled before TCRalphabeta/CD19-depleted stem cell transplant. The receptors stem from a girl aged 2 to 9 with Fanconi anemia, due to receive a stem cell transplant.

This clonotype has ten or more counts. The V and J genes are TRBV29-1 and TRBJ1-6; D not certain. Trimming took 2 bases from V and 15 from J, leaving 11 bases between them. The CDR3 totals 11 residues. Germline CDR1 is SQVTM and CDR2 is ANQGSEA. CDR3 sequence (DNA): TGCAGCGTTGAACGGGGAGGAGGCCTCCACTTT. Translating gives CSVERGGGLHF.

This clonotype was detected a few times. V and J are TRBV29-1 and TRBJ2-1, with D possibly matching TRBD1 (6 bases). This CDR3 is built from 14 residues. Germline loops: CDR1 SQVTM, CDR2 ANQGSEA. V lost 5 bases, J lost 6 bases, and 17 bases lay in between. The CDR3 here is CSVSKWGPVNEQFF. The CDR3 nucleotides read TGCAGCGTTTCTAAGTGGGGGCCGGTCAATGAGCAGTTCTTC.

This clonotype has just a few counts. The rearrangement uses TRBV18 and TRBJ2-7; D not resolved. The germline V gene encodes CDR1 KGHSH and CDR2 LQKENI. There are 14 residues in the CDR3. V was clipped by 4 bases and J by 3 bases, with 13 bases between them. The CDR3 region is CASSRMQDIYEQYF. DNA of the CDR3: TGTGCCAGCTCACGAATGCAGGATATCTACGAGCAGTACTTC.

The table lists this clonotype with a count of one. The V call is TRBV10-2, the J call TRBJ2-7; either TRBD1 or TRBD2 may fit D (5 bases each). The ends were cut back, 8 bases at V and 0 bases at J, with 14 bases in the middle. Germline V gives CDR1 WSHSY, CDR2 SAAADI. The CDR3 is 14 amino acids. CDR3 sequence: CASESAGSSYEQYF. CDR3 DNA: TGCGCCAGCGAGTCGGCAGGGAGCTCCTACGAGCAGTACTTC.

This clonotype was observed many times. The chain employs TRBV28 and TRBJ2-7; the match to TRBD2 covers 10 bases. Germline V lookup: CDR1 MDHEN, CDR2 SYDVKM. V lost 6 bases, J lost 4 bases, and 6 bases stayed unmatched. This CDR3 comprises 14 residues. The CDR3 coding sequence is TGTGCCAGCAGCTCCAGACTAGCGGGTTACGAGCAGTACTTC. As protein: CASSSRLAGYEQYF.

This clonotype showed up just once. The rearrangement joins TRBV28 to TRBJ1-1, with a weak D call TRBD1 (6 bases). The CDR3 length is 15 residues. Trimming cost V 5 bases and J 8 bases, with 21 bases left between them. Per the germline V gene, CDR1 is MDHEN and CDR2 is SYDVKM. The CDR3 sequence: CASSPARTGTQEAFF. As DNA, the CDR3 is TGTGCCAGCAGTCCTGCCCGAACAGGGACTCAAGAAGCTTTCTTT.

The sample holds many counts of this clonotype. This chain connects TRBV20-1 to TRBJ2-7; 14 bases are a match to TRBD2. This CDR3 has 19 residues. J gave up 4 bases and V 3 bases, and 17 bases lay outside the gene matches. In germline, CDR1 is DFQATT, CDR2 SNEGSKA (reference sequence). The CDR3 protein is CSASSTGTSGSDWSYEQYF. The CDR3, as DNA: TGCAGTGCTAGCTCAACCGGGACTAGCGGGAGTGATTGGTCATACGAGCAGTACTTC.

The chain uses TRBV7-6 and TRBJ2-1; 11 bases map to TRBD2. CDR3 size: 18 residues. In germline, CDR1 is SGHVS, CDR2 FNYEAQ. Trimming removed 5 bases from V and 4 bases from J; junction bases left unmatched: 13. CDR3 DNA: TGTGCCAGCAGCCCATTTTCGGGCGGGACTAGCGGATACAATGAGCAGTTCTTC. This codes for CASSPFSGGTSGYNEQFF.

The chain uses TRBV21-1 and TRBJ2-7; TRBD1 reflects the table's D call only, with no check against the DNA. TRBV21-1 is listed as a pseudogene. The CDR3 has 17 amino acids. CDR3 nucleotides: TGTGCCAGCAGCAAAGTAGGTAACAGGGAAACGGCGGAGGAGCAGTACTTC. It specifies CASSKVGNRETAEEQYF.

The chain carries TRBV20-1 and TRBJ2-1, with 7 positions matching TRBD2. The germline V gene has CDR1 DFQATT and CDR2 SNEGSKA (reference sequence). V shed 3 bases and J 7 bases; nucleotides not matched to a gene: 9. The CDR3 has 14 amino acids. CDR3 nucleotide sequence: TGCAGTGCTAGTGGGGAGGGCGAGACAAATGAGCAGTTCTTC. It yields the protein CSASGEGETNEQFF.

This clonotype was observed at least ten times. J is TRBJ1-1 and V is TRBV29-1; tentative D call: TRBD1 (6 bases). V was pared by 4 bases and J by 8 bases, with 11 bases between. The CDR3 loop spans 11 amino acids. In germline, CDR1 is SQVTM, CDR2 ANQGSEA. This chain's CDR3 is CSVGTAPEAFF. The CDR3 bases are TGCAGCGTTGGGACAGCTCCCGAAGCTTTCTTT.

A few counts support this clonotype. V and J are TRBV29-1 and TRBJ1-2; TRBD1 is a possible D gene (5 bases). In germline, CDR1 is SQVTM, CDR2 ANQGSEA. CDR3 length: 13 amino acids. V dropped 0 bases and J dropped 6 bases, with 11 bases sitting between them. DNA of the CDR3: TGCAGCGTTGAAGATCCAGGGAGGAATGGCTACACCTTC. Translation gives CSVEDPGRNGYTF.

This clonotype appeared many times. The CDR3 region has the DNA TGTGCCACCAGCAGGGGACAGCCCCAAGAGACCCAGTACTTC. It translates to CATSRGQPQETQYF. The rearrangement uses TRBV15 and TRBJ2-5; 7 bases agree with TRBD1. The V segment lost 3 bases and the J segment 1 base; nucleotides outside the gene matches: 2. CDR1 LNHNV and CDR2 YYDKDF come from the germline V gene (reference sequence). This CDR3 is 14 amino acids long.